This T cell receptor (beta chain) was sequenced for a study of cytomegalovirus exposure and HLA in healthy donors. Study-wide results and limits: Solely CMV serostatus was available to characterize immune exposure. The presence/absence work took it that sequencing depth was about the same across donors. Among TCR beta chains, those listed as cytomegalovirus-associated numbered around 160.

The CDR3 has 16 amino acids. Germline V gene sequence: CDR1 MNHNS, CDR2 SASEGT. Worth noting for this clone: Its specificity is not known. A junction boundary mismatches the germline segment, possibly from a read error.

60 Vbeta and 13 Jbeta primers were used in PCR. Repertoires were generated with immunoSEQ multiplex PCR, while TCRdb's copy carries only in-frame clones and drops some. The table has 70,000 to 100,000 clones, 80% seen once; the top ten hold around a quarter. Material for sequencing was PBMCs. The V call is TRBV6-1, the J call TRBJ2-5; 8 nucleotides agree with TRBD2. The sequence was obtained from a woman aged 50 to 60 in good health and CMV-seropositive. CDR3 residues: CASSEGVVTAGETLYF. The DNA of the CDR3 is TGTGCCAGCAGTGAGGGTGTTGTAACAGCGGGAGAGACCCTGTACTTC.